These 19 T cell receptor beta chains originate from one sample sequenced in a study of response to subunit inactivated influenza vaccine. MiXCR, run by TCRdb on the RT-PCR reads, gives a single entry per CDR3 protein. Found here are 540,000 or so distinct CDR3 sequences, 10% to 15% of them singletons; the top ten hold around 13%. The sample was PBMCs from blood, taken 40 to 50 days after vaccination. These receptors originate from a middle-aged man who received an inactivated influenza vaccine.

This clonotype was recorded a few times. This chain uses TRBV18 with TRBJ2-5; D may be TRBD2 (6 bases). The CDR3 sequence is 14 residues long. Germline CDR1 and CDR2: KGHSH and LQKENI. V shed 2 bases and J shed 1 base, with 8 bases lying between them. For the CDR3, the DNA is TGTGCCAGCTCACCATCCGGGGGCCAAGAGACCCAGTACTTC. Translating it yields CASSPSGGQETQYF. Full variable domain (missing parts from reference TRBV18 and TRBJ2-5): NAGVMQNPRHLVRRRGQEARLRCSPMKGHSHVYWYRQLPEEGLKFMVYLQKENIIDESGMPKERFSAEFPKEGPSILRIQQVVRGDSAAYFCASSPSGGQETQYFGPGTRLLVL.

This rearrangement joins TRBV10-3 to TRBJ2-1; 8 bases line up with TRBD2. Germline CDR1 reads ENHRY; CDR2 reads SYGVKD. V lost 9 bases, J lost 7 bases, and 8 bases stayed unmatched. The CDR3 totals 13 residues. Here the CDR3 reads CAIGFERGNEQFF. The DNA for the CDR3 is TGTGCCATTGGGTTTGAGCGGGGGAATGAGCAGTTCTTC.

This chain connects TRBV20-1 to TRBJ2-3; 9 bases map to TRBD1. Per germline, CDR1 DFQATT and CDR2 SNEGSKA (reference sequence). Trimming cost V 5 bases and J 1 base; bases outside gene matches: 10. This CDR3 region has 16 residues. CDR3 loop: CSAHRGPSGRTDTQYF. The CDR3 coding sequence is TGCAGTGCTCACAGGGGGCCCAGCGGGCGCACAGATACGCAGTATTTT.

The rearrangement uses TRBV12-3 or TRBV12-4 and TRBJ2-5, with 9 bases identical to TRBD2. The CDR3 has 17 amino acids. The J segment lost 5 bases and the V segment lost 6 bases, leaving 16 bases of the junction unmatched. The CDR3 reads CASSLGAGGGAYETQYF. DNA of the CDR3: TGTGCCAGCAGCCTGGGGGCTGGCGGGGGGGCGTATGAGACCCAGTACTTC.

This chain joins TRBV11-2 and TRBJ2-1; the D call may be TRBD1 or TRBD2 (6 bases each). Trimming stripped 5 bases from V and 0 bases from J, with 17 bases between. CDR1 is SGHAT and CDR2 is FQNNGV in the germline V gene. This CDR3 has 17 amino acids. Here the CDR3 DNA reads TGTGCCAGCAGCGCGGTCGGGGGCCCGAGCTCCTACAATGAGCAGTTCTTC. Translating it yields CASSAVGGPSSYNEQFF.

The J gene is TRBJ2-2, the V gene TRBV4-1, with 13 positions matching TRBD2. This CDR3 has 18 residues. Trimming took 3 bases from V and 3 from J; bases not matched to a gene: 7. CDR1 is MGHRA, CDR2 YSYEKL, per germline. The CDR3 here is CASSHAGLAGKYTGELFF. The CDR3 DNA follows: TGCGCCAGCAGCCACGCGGGACTAGCGGGGAAGTACACCGGGGAGCTGTTTTTT.

Ten or more counts support this clonotype. This chain joins TRBV29-1 and TRBJ2-3; D remains ambiguous. The V end lost 4 bases, the J end lost 2 bases, and 10 bases lay between the germline ends. The CDR3 contains 13 residues. Germline CDR1 SQVTM, CDR2 ANQGSEA. The CDR3: CSVGSGFTDTQYF. Here the CDR3 DNA reads TGCAGCGTTGGGTCCGGGTTCACAGATACGCAGTATTTT.

This clonotype was counted only a few times. Compared with germline, one end of the junction differs, possibly owing to a read error. This sequence joins TRBV12-3 or TRBV12-4 and TRBJ1-2; the D is unclear. The CDR3 runs 12 residues. CDR3 DNA: TGTGCCAGCAGTTTGCAGAGGATGGGAGCGATCTTC. It encodes CASSLQRMGAIF.

The CDR3 DNA follows: TGCAGTGCTGATCCCGTCTTCCCCTCCTACGAGCAGTACTTC. Amino acids: CSADPVFPSYEQYF. The genes are TRBV20-1 and TRBJ2-7; D ambiguous. V was pared by 5 bases and J by 0 bases, with 14 bases between. Per germline, CDR1 DFQATT and CDR2 SNEGSKA (reference sequence). The CDR3 extends over 14 amino acids.

This clonotype has just a few counts. The chain links TRBV9 to TRBJ1-1; 7 bases are shared with TRBD1. This CDR3 spans 14 amino acids. The germline V gene has CDR1 SGDLS and CDR2 YYNGEE. After removal of 3 bases from V and 4 bases from J, the junction contained 6 bases not matched to a gene. The CDR3 spells CASSGGGLSTEAFF. The CDR3 region has the DNA TGTGCCAGCAGCGGAGGGGGCTTGAGCACTGAAGCTTTCTTT.

This clonotype was seen repeatedly, ten times or more. This chain links TRBV12-3 or TRBV12-4 with TRBJ2-3, with D maybe TRBD1 (5 bases). V lost 5 bases, J lost 0 bases, and 6 bases lay in between. The CDR3 has 13 amino acids. DNA of the CDR3: TGTGCCAGCAGTCGACAGAGCACAGATACGCAGTATTTT. The encoded protein is CASSRQSTDTQYF.

This clonotype came up a few times. J is TRBJ2-5 and V is TRBV7-9, with 7 nucleotides matching TRBD2. From germline, CDR1 is SEHNR and CDR2 FQNEAQ (reference sequence). CDR3 length equals 15 residues. Trimming removed 3 bases from V and 1 base from J; junction bases left unmatched: 5. The CDR3 DNA reads TGTGCCAGCAGCTTCACTAGCGTCTCCCAAGAGACCCAGTACTTC. Its translation: CASSFTSVSQETQYF.

This clonotype was detected a few times. The chain recombines TRBV20-1 with TRBJ2-7; the match to TRBD2 covers 11 bases. CDR3 size: 14 residues. Per germline, CDR1 DFQATT and CDR2 SNEGSKA (reference sequence). Trimming at V came to 6 bases and at J to 4 bases, leaving 8 bases not matched to a gene. CDR3 coding DNA: TGCAGTGCCAGCAGGCTAGCGGGAGGATACGAGCAGTACTTC. It yields the protein CSASRLAGGYEQYF.

This clonotype was found a few times. J is TRBJ1-1 and V is TRBV5-1; 8 positions match TRBD1. V shed 4 bases and J 4 bases; nucleotides not matched to a gene: 6. Germline V gene data show CDR1 as SGHRS and CDR2 as YFSETQ. CDR3 length: 14 residues. The CDR3 DNA sequence: TGCGCCAGCAGCATGAATGACAGGGGCACTGAAGCTTTCTTT. It yields the protein CASSMNDRGTEAFF.

The chain links TRBV4-3 to TRBJ1-1; TRBD1 matches 7 bases. Unmatched junction bases numbered 9, after V lost 4 bases and J lost 4 bases. The CDR3 is made up of 15 amino acids. Germline CDR1 and CDR2: LGHNA and YSLEER. CDR3 bases: TGCGCCAGCAGCCTCAAACTTACAGGGGCCACTGAAGCTTTCTTT. Its protein is CASSLKLTGATEAFF.

The chain combines TRBV5-1 with TRBJ2-5, with 13 bases that match TRBD2. This CDR3 comprises 17 residues. The V and J ends lost 4 bases and 2 bases, in that order; junction bases with no gene match: 8. Germline V gene sequence: CDR1 SGHRS, CDR2 YFSETQ. CDR3 DNA sequence: TGCGCCAGCAGCCCAACTAGCGGGAGGGAAAAGCAAGAGACCCAGTACTTC. Translating it yields CASSPTSGREKQETQYF.

This clonotype was seen at least ten times. CDR3 residues: CSASLTGEIYEQYF. In DNA, the CDR3 is TGCAGTGCTAGTCTCACGGGAGAAATCTACGAGCAGTACTTC. The chain carries TRBV20-1 and TRBJ2-7; D possibly corresponds to TRBD2 (6 bases). Trimming pared 3 bases from V and 3 bases from J, leaving 15 bases between. The CDR3 covers 14 residues. Germline values: CDR1 DFQATT, CDR2 SNEGSKA (reference sequence).

The chain combines TRBV20-1 with TRBJ1-5, with 7 bases identical to TRBD1. CDR3 length: 14 residues. The ends lost 5 bases at V and 3 bases at J; junction bases unmatched: 7. Germline CDR1 is DFQATT and CDR2 is SNEGSKA (reference sequence). The CDR3 sequence is CSAQDRPYNQPQHF. CDR3 bases: TGCAGTGCTCAGGACAGGCCCTACAATCAGCCCCAGCATTTT.

This clonotype was seen many times. This chain connects TRBV4-2 to TRBJ2-1, with 7 bases identical to TRBD1. V lost 6 bases to trimming and J lost 5 bases; unmatched junction nucleotides: 10. Looked up from germline, CDR1 is LGHNA and CDR2 is YNFKEQ. The CDR3 sequence is 15 residues long. Written as DNA, the CDR3 is TGTGCCAGCAGTAAAGGGACAGCCCGTAACAATGAGCAGTTCTTC. Translating it yields CASSKGTARNNEQFF.